Detailed here is one TCR beta chain. The sample is drawn from a study of blood T cell repertoires in COVID-19. Study background: Specimens from acute and convalescent COVID-19 originated in the United States, Italy and Spain. PBMCs, B-cell-depleted T cells, or T cells were the source of the cDNA or gDNA that made up the material.

Original processing methods: Quantification of nucleated cells was approximated via reference gene primer amplification. TCRdb keeps only in-frame clones here, not all; method: immunoSEQ multiplex PCR. For V, J and clone size, that table is used; D and trimming come from the DNA. The top ten hold 15% to 20% of the sample, which has 220,000 or so clones, 80% to 85% seen once. The CDR3 loop spans 15 amino acids. Looked up from germline, CDR1 is SNHLY and CDR2 is FYNNEI. After removal of 6 bases from V and 3 bases from J, the junction contained 9 bases not matched to a gene. The J gene is TRBJ2-7, the V gene TRBV2; 9 nucleotides align to TRBD1. The TCR comes from a man aged 25 to 40 with active or convalescent COVID-19. The specimen sequenced was peripheral blood. CDR3 region: CASRRGRTGVYEQYF. The CDR3 DNA follows: TGTGCCAGCAGGAGGGGACGGACAGGGGTCTACGAGCAGTACTTC.